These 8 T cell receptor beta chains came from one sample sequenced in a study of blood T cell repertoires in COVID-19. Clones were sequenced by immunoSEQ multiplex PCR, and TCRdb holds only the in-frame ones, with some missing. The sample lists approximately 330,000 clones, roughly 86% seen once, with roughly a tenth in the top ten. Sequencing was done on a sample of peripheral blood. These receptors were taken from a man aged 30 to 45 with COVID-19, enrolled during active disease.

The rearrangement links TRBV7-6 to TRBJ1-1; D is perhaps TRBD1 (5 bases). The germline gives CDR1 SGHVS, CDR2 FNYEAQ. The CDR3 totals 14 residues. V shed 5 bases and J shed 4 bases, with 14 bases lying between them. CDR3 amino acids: CASSTTGGSTEAFF. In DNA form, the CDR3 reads TGTGCCAGCAGCACCACGGGGGGAAGCACTGAAGCTTTCTTT.

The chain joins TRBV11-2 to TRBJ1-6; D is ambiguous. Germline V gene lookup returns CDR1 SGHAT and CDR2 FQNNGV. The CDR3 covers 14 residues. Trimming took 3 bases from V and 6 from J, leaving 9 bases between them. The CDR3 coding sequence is TGTGCCAGCAGCTTTCCCAGGCTTAATTCACCCCTCCACTTT. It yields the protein CASSFPRLNSPLHF.

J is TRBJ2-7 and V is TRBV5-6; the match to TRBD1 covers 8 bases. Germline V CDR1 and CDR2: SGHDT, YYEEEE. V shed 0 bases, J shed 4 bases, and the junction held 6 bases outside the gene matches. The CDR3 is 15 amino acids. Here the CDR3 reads CASSLARGLWYEQYF. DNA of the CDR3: TGTGCCAGCAGCTTGGCCAGGGGGCTTTGGTACGAGCAGTACTTC.

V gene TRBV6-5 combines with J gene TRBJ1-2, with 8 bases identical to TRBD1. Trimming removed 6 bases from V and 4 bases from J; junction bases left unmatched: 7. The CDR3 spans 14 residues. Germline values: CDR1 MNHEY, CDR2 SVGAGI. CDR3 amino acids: CASRIQQGGYGYTF. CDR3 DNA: TGTGCCAGCAGAATACAACAGGGGGGCTATGGCTACACCTTC.

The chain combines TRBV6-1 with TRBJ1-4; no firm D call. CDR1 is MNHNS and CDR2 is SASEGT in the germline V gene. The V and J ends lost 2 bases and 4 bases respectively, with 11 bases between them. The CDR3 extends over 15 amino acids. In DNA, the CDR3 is TGTGCCAGCAGTGAATCGGGAGGGTTTAATGAAAAACTGTTTTTT. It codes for CASSESGGFNEKLFF.

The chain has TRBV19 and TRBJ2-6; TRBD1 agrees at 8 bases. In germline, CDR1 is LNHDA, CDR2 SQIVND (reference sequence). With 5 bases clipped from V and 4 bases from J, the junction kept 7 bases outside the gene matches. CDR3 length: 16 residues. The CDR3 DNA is TGTGCCAGTAGTTCTCAGGGGGCGCCCGGGGCCAACGTCCTGACTTTC. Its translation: CASSSQGAPGANVLTF.

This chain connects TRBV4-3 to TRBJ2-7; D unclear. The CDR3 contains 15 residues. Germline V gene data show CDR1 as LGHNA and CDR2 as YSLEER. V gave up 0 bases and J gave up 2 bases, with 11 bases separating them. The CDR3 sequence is CASSQDPMGAYEQYF. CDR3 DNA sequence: TGCGCCAGCAGCCAAGACCCGATGGGCGCCTACGAGCAGTACTTC.

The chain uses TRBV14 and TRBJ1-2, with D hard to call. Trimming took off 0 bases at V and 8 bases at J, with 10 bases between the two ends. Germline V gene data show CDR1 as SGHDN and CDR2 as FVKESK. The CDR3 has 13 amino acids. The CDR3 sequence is CASSQDLRFGYTF. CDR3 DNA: TGTGCCAGCAGCCAAGATCTGAGGTTCGGCTACACCTTC.